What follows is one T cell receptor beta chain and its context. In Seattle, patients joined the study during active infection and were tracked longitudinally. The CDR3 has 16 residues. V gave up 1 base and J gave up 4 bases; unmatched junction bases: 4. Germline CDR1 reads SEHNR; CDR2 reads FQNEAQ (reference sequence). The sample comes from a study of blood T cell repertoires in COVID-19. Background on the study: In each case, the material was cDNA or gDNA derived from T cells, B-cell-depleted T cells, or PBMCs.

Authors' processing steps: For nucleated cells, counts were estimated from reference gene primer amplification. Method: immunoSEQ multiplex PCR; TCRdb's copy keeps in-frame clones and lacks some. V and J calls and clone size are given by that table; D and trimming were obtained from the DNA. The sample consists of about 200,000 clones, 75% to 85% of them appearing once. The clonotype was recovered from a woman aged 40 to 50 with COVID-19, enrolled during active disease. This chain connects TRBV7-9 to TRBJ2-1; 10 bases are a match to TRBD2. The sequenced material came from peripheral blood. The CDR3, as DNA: TGTGCCAGCAGCTTAGTGGCTAGCGGGGGATACAATGAGCAGTTCTTC. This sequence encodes CASSLVASGGYNEQFF.